This T cell receptor beta chain was identified in a study of cytomegalovirus exposure and HLA in healthy donors. Study observations and caveats: Most of the CMV-associated TCR beta chains (in a later analysis) appeared to be HLA-restricted.

A few counts support this clone. The antigen is undetermined. PCR employed 60 Vbeta and 13 Jbeta primers. Sequencing used immunoSEQ multiplex PCR; TCRdb keeps in-frame clones, though not all of them. The repertoire has 150,000 to 160,000 clones, around 74% of them found once; the top ten carry about 2.7%. The specimen sequenced was PBMCs. This receptor was taken from a man in his late teens or twenties in good health and CMV-seronegative.

The CDR3 DNA sequence: TGTGCCAGCAGTTTAATAGGACAGATTTATGGCTACACCTTC. This codes for CASSLIGQIYGYTF. This sequence joins TRBV28 and TRBJ1-2, with a possible D match to TRBD1 (6 bases). Germline V gives CDR1 MDHEN, CDR2 SYDVKM. V dropped 2 bases and J dropped 5 bases, with 12 bases sitting between them. The length of the CDR3 is 14 residues.